This T cell receptor (beta chain) was captured by sequencing in a study of Graves' ophthalmopathy and Graves' hyperthyroidism. Overall study: There was a collection of peripheral blood at initial diagnosis, before any treatment.

The study amplified TCR beta CDR3 regions using RNA transcripts. HTBI primers were used in a first-round RT-PCR, which preceded a second-round multiplex PCR. Each CDR3 protein is one row after TCRdb ran MiXCR on the multiplex PCR reads. The profile shows a few hundred thousand distinct CDR3 sequences, about 18% of them singletons. Trimming cost V 6 bases and J 0 bases; bases outside gene matches: 8. The CDR3 runs to 18 residues. The starting material, more than 8 ml of fresh peripheral blood, provided the PBMCs. This clonotype was recorded many times. This chain uses TRBV12-3 or TRBV12-4 with TRBJ2-6; 10 nucleotides agree with TRBD1. This receptor was identified in an adult woman with stable Graves' hyperthyroidism. The source material was peripheral blood. The CDR3 bases are TGTGCCAGCAGCCGGGGACAGGGGATTAGCTCTGGGGCCAACGTCCTGACTTTC. Translation: CASSRGQGISSGANVLTF.